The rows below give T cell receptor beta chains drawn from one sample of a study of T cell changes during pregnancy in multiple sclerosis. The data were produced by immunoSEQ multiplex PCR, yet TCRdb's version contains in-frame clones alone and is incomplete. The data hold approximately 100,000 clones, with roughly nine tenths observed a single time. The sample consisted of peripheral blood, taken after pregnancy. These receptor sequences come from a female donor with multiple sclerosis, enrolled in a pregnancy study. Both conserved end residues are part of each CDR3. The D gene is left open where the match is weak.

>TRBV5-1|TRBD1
CASSLVGTGSDTQYF
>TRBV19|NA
CASSYRVADTQYF
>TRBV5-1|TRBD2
CASSSGLAGSYNEQFF
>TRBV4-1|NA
CASSQVQLNTEAFF
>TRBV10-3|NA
CAITSGDLHYEQYF
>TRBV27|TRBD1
CASSLGQVINSPLHF
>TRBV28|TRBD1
CASSLFGTGNSNQPQHF
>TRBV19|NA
CASTYGRDGYGYTF
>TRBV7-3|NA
CASSSLGNTEAFF
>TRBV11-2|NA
CASSLGQDRRGTEAFF
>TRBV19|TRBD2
CASSISAGEGSYNEQFF
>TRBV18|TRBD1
CASSRGQGNEQFF
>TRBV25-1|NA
CASSEWGQTKTQYF
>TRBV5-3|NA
CARSTKSRDTLKICSGNTIYF
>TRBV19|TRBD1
CASSILQGAGTEAFF
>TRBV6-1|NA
CATRPWGREQYF
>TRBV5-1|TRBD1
CASHSTDRGLYEQFF
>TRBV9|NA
CASSASRVTGGEETQYF
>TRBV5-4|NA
CASSLPSGYGYTF
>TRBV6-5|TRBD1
CASSYSGDSSYEQYF
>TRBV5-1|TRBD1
CASSWGQGGNTEAFF
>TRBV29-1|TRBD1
CSSSRDSGYGYTF
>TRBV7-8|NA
CASSPLGGLAALHF
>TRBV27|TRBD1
CASSFLGQLNEKLFF
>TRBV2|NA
CASSARTGKAFF
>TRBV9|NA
CASGGQPHVLTF
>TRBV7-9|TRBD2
CASSLGSLTSGASYEQYF